The T cell receptor (beta chain) described here comes from a study of cytomegalovirus exposure and HLA in healthy donors. Study at large: Samples from HLA-typed donors yielded approximately 80 million unique TCRs in an early data release. Regarding the study as a whole: Upon later analysis, HLA-associated TCR beta chains proved more clonally expanded than other, equally common chains. Most CMV-associated TCR beta chains appeared HLA-restricted in a later analysis.

Primers: 60 Vbeta forward and 13 Jbeta reverse. In the source study's methods: A follow-up analysis tallied about 80 million unique TCR beta chains, roughly 9.9 million shared. Here immunoSEQ multiplex PCR was the method, and the copy in TCRdb shows in-frame clones only, minus some. The D gene and trimming were derived from the DNA, and the V and J assignments and clone size from that table. The sample lists approximately 170,000 clones, around 84% occurring once. In germline, CDR1 is SGHVS, CDR2 FQNEAQ. With V trimmed by 2 bases and J by 6 bases, 7 bases remained unmatched. The CDR3 is 15 residues long. A word on this clone: The target antigen is unknown.

This clonotype was sampled from a boy aged 2-15 years in good health and CMV-seronegative. This rearrangement joins TRBV7-8 to TRBJ1-5; 7 bases are shared with TRBD1. Material: PBMCs. This chain's CDR3 is CASSLTVAGGQPQHF. The DNA for the CDR3 is TGTGCCAGCAGCTTAACGGTCGCAGGGGGTCAGCCCCAGCATTTT.